This note documents a single T cell receptor (beta chain) sequence. Germline V gives CDR1 SGHTA, CDR2 FQGNSA. This CDR3 is 16 amino acids long. After removal of 3 bases from V and 6 bases from J, the junction contained 8 bases not matched to a gene. As handled by the study authors: The authors estimated nucleated cell counts from reference gene primer amplification. Generated by immunoSEQ multiplex PCR, the TCRdb table keeps only in-frame clones and is missing some. V and J calls and clone size come straight from that table; D and trimming were deduced from the DNA. The table shows 250,000 to 300,000 clones, with 70% to 90% occurring only once. The sample comes from a study of blood T cell repertoires in COVID-19.

The receptor's source is a man aged 50 to 60 with active or convalescent COVID-19. The chain carries TRBV7-2 and TRBJ2-3, with 11 bases identical to TRBD2. Sequencing was done on a sample of peripheral blood. The CDR3 protein is CASSFIAGGEDDTQYF. CDR3 in DNA: TGTGCCAGCAGCTTCATAGCGGGAGGGGAGGATGATACGCAGTATTTT.